This paragraph covers one T cell receptor beta chain sequence. The antigen remains undetermined. Germline V gene data show CDR1 as ENHRY and CDR2 as SYGVKD. Trimming removed 3 bases from V and 3 bases from J, with 12 bases in between. The CDR3 runs 15 residues. Primers: 60 Vbeta forward and 13 Jbeta reverse. Data came from immunoSEQ multiplex PCR; TCRdb stores just in-frame clones and leaves some out. Of some 120,000 clones in the sample, about 63% are singletons; the top ten hold 1.6%. This sample was included in a study of cytomegalovirus exposure and HLA in healthy donors. General study results and limits: Analyzed later, association rates of TCRs varied across HLA loci, with DRB1 most and HLA-C fewest. TCR beta V- and J-gene trimming was later associated with a missense DCLRE1C variant. The authors later found HLA-associated TCR beta chains more clonally expanded than equally common others. Later on, an analysis found that several of the most significant clusters appeared to be linked to common viral pathogens, which included parvovirus B19.

The gene calls are TRBV10-3 and TRBJ1-3, with D perhaps matching TRBD1 (5 bases). The clonotype was recovered from a man younger than 40 in good health and CMV-seropositive. The sample was PBMCs. The DNA of the CDR3 is TGTGCCATCAGTGACCCGACAGTAATTGGAAACACCATATATTTT. This gives the protein CAISDPTVIGNTIYF.